Listed here are 17 T cell receptor beta chains from one sample, sequenced in a study of tumor-infiltrating lymphocytes in oesophageal squamous cell carcinoma. TCRdb reprocessed the PCR reads with MiXCR, giving one entry per CDR3 protein. The sample consists of 20,000 to 25,000 distinct CDR3 sequences, approximately 35% of them appearing once. The source material was esophageal tumor tissue. The receptors come from a female donor with esophageal squamous cell carcinoma.

By share of the sample, this clonotype is medium-sized (0.01 to 0.1%). Compared with germline, one end of the junction differs, possibly owing to a read error. The CDR3 protein is CASSPSGIQETQYF. The CDR3 DNA follows: TGTGCTAGCAGCCCATCGGGGATACAAGAGACCCAGTACTTC. V and J are TRBV7-7 and TRBJ2-5, with D perhaps matching TRBD2 (5 bases). Germline loops: CDR1 SSHAT, CDR2 FNYEAQ (reference sequence). The CDR3 is 14 amino acids.

The chain couples TRBV4-2 to TRBJ1-2; maybe TRBD1 (5 bases). V shed 4 bases and J shed 6 bases, with 12 bases lying between them. Germline V gives CDR1 LGHNA, CDR2 YNFKEQ. The CDR3 has 13 amino acids. The CDR3 is CASSLRGDDGYTF. CDR3 DNA sequence: TGTGCCAGCAGCCTGCGGGGGGACGATGGCTACACCTTC.

In this sample, this clonotype turned up many times. The rearrangement uses TRBV7-2 and TRBJ2-1, with 7 bases fitting TRBD1. This CDR3 is built from 15 residues. V lost 2 bases, J lost 8 bases, and 9 bases stayed unmatched. CDR1 and CDR2 (germline): SGHTA, FQGNSA. The CDR3 spells CASSLRTGRNDEQFF. The DNA for the CDR3 is TGTGCCAGCAGCTTAAGGACAGGCCGTAACGATGAGCAGTTCTTC.

This clonotype was recorded many times. V is TRBV5-4 and J is TRBJ2-2, with 10 bases matching TRBD2. Germline V gene lookup returns CDR1 SGHNT and CDR2 YYREEE (reference sequence). The CDR3 covers 15 residues. The ends lost 2 bases at V and 6 bases at J; junction bases unmatched: 4. CDR3 protein: CASSFSGRFSGELFF. The CDR3 nucleotides are TGTGCCAGCAGCTTTAGCGGGAGGTTCTCCGGGGAGCTGTTTTTT.

Many counts were recorded for this clonotype. J is TRBJ1-5 and V is TRBV7-6; weak D call: TRBD1 (5 bases). Trimming shortened V by 1 base and J by 3 bases, and 13 bases separated the two germline ends. The CDR3 is 16 amino acids. Per the germline V gene, CDR1 is SGHVS and CDR2 is FNYEAQ. The CDR3 spells CASSLGGVGYNQPQHF. In DNA form, the CDR3 reads TGTGCCAGCAGCTTAGGGGGGGTAGGATACAATCAGCCCCAGCATTTT.

Note on this clonotype: The CDR3 carries no conserved terminal phenylalanine or tryptophan, so it likely arises from a read error. The DNA is omitted, as the CDR3 cannot be located on it reliably, and the CDR3 follows TCRdb's listing. The V call is TRBV7-2, the J call TRBJ2-5; the tabulated D call, TRBD2, remains unverified against the DNA. The CDR3 is 16 amino acids in total, end residues counted. Germline values: CDR1 SGHTA, CDR2 FQGNSA. The CDR3 spells CASSFATVHSPLHFGN.

This clonotype occurred many times. The chain combines TRBV7-9 with TRBJ2-5; D is perhaps TRBD1 (6 bases). Germline V gene data show CDR1 as SEHNR and CDR2 as FQNEAQ (reference sequence). V was pared by 1 base and J by 11 bases, with 11 bases between. The CDR3 consists of 12 residues. In DNA, the CDR3 is TGTGCCAGCAGCTTAGATGAGGGGGAGCAGTACTTC. Translating gives CASSLDEGEQYF.

V and J are TRBV10-3 and TRBJ1-2; 7 bases agree with TRBD1. In germline, CDR1 is ENHRY, CDR2 SYGVKD. There are 13 residues in the CDR3. The J segment lost 8 bases and the V segment lost 7 bases, leaving 10 bases of the junction unmatched. In DNA, the CDR3 is TGTGCCATCACCCCGACAGAGACAGGGGGCTACACCTTC. Its translation: CAITPTETGGYTF.

This chain connects TRBV7-2 to TRBJ2-3; 7 bases align to TRBD2. V was clipped by 6 bases and J by 0 bases; unmatched bases: 6. This CDR3 has 15 amino acids. The V gene's germline CDR1 is SGHTA and CDR2 FQGNSA. DNA for the CDR3: TGTGCCAGCAGTCGGGACTACCTCAGCACAGATACGCAGTATTTT. It is translated as CASSRDYLSTDTQYF.

This clonotype has at least ten counts. V is TRBV7-8 and J is TRBJ2-3, with D possibly TRBD2 on 5 matching bases. This CDR3 spans 11 amino acids. The germline V gene encodes CDR1 SGHVS and CDR2 FQNEAQ. With 3 bases removed from V and 8 bases from J, the gap between germline ends came to 6 bases. The CDR3 is CASSFSVTQYF. For the CDR3, the DNA is TGTGCCAGCAGCTTTAGCGTTACGCAGTATTTT.

V gene TRBV7-6 combines with J gene TRBJ2-5, with 9 positions matching TRBD2. Per the germline V gene, CDR1 is SGHVS and CDR2 is FNYEAQ. V was pared by 2 bases and J by 2 bases, with 3 bases of the junction left unmatched. This CDR3 is 15 amino acids long. This CDR3 reads CASSLFAGGQETQYF. The CDR3 nucleotides read TGTGCCAGCAGCTTATTTGCGGGAGGGCAAGAGACCCAGTACTTC.

This clonotype was observed a handful of times. A much larger clone sits a single nucleotide away, making a read error possible. This rearrangement joins TRBV12-3 or TRBV12-4 to TRBJ2-1; the match to TRBD2 covers 7 bases. The CDR3 consists of 16 residues. Trimming at V came to 2 bases and at J to 10 bases, leaving 14 bases not matched to a gene. Written as DNA, the CDR3 is TGTGCCAGCAGTTTAAGTTCCGGGACGGGGGGTTCCGAGCAGTTCTTC. Translated, it gives CASSLSSGTGGSEQFF.

The J gene is TRBJ2-1, the V gene TRBV7-2; the match to TRBD1 covers 9 bases. Germline V gene lookup returns CDR1 SGHTA and CDR2 FQGNSA. The trim removed 5 bases at V and 4 bases at J, leaving 15 bases unmatched. The CDR3 is 18 residues long. The CDR3 protein is CASSPVPGQGWAYNEQFF. In DNA, the CDR3 is TGTGCCAGCAGCCCCGTCCCGGGACAGGGTTGGGCATACAATGAGCAGTTCTTC.

The chain uses TRBV2 and TRBJ2-1; maybe TRBD2 (5 bases). Trimming pared 7 bases from V and 3 bases from J, leaving 16 bases between. This CDR3 region has 15 residues. Germline CDR1 reads SNHLY; CDR2 reads FYNNEI. CDR3 residues: CASTISTRGYNEQFF. For the CDR3, the DNA is TGTGCCAGCACCATCAGCACCCGGGGCTACAATGAGCAGTTCTTC.

Remarks on this clonotype: A single base separates this from a much larger clone, so it may be a read error. CDR3 residues: CASSLGQEYDYTF. DNA for the CDR3: TGTGCCAGCAGCTTGGGACAGGAGTATGACTACACCTTC. The V and J genes are TRBV5-4 and TRBJ1-2; D might be TRBD1 (6 bases). Germline lookup yields CDR1 SGHNT and CDR2 YYREEE (reference sequence). This CDR3 comprises 13 residues. Combining the CDR3 with reference TRBV5-4 and TRBJ1-2 gives the whole variable domain ETGVTQSPTHLIKTRGQQVTLRCSSQSGHNTVSWYQQALGQGPQFIFQYYREEENGRGNFPPRFSGLQFPNYSSELNVNALELDDSALYLCASSLGQEYDYTFGSGTRLTVV.

There are many counts of this clonotype. The chain uses TRBV25-1 and TRBJ2-5; TRBD2 agrees at 10 bases. The CDR3 totals 17 residues. In germline, CDR1 is MGHDK, CDR2 SYGVNS. The ends lost 1 base at V and 4 bases at J; junction bases unmatched: 9. CDR3 DNA sequence: TGTGCCAGCAGTGAATCGGCTAGCGGGAGTGAAGGAGAGACCCAGTACTTC. Protein sequence: CASSESASGSEGETQYF.

This clonotype has a count of ten or more. V usage is TRBV6-1 and J usage is TRBJ2-5; maybe TRBD1 (6 bases). CDR1 MNHNS and CDR2 SASEGT come from the germline V gene. CDR3 length: 12 amino acids. The ends were cut back, 11 bases at V and 4 bases at J, with 14 bases in the middle. In DNA, the CDR3 is TGTGCCGTGGGCGGCAGGGGAGAGACCCAGTACTTC. This translates into CAVGGRGETQYF.